This passage covers 26 T cell receptor beta chains from one sample sequenced in a study of control samples from healthy donors and cancer patients. Profiled with immunoSEQ multiplex PCR; TCRdb holds only in-frame clones, not every one. This sample has around 200,000 clones, with 91% found just once. Sequenced material: blood. The source of these receptors is a woman in her twenties or thirties in good health.

The chain is built from TRBV10-3 and TRBJ1-3; D not resolved. V was trimmed by 7 bases and J by 0 bases, leaving 7 bases between them. Looked up from germline, CDR1 is ENHRY and CDR2 is SYGVKD. The CDR3 spans 13 residues. The CDR3 here is CAITPSSGNTIYF. CDR3 bases: TGTGCCATCACCCCTTCCTCTGGAAACACCATATATTTT.

This clone has a handful of counts. The chain employs TRBV27 and TRBJ1-6; D ambiguous. V was trimmed by 2 bases and J by 0 bases, leaving 8 bases between them. Germline loops: CDR1 MNHEY, CDR2 SMNVEV (reference sequence). The length of the CDR3 is 16 residues. This CDR3 is CASSLNRNSYNSPLHF. CDR3 in DNA: TGTGCCAGCAGTTTAAATAGAAACTCCTATAATTCACCCCTCCACTTT.

V and J are TRBV6-4 and TRBJ2-3, with 11 bases that match TRBD2. After removal of 5 bases from V and 4 bases from J, the junction contained 5 bases not matched to a gene. Germline V gene sequence: CDR1 MRHNA, CDR2 SNTAGT. The CDR3 has 15 residues. The CDR3: CASSRSGGAPDTQYF. In DNA, the CDR3 is TGTGCCAGCAGTCGTAGCGGGGGGGCCCCAGATACGCAGTATTTT.

This chain connects TRBV28 to TRBJ1-5; unclear D gene. The V gene lost 4 bases and the J gene lost 5 bases, with 0 bases spanning the gap. CDR1 and CDR2 (germline): MDHEN, SYDVKM. This CDR3 has 10 residues. The CDR3 spells CASSYQPQHF. The CDR3 nucleotides read TGTGCCAGCAGTTATCAGCCCCAGCATTTT.

V and J are TRBV24-1 and TRBJ2-4; weak D call: TRBD2 (5 bases). CDR1 is KGHDR, CDR2 SFDVKD, per germline. V lost 3 bases to trimming and J lost 2 bases, with 10 bases between them. The CDR3 runs 15 residues. The CDR3 DNA sequence: TGTGCCACCAGTGATGCGGGTAAGACCAAAAACATTCAGTACTTC. Translated: CATSDAGKTKNIQYF.

DNA of the CDR3: TGCAGCGTTGAGCTACGGACAGGGGAGTCAAATCAGCCCCAGCATTTT. Its protein product is CSVELRTGESNQPQHF. The V and J genes are TRBV29-1 and TRBJ1-5, with TRBD1 matching over 9 bases. Germline CDR1 is SQVTM and CDR2 is ANQGSEA. The trim removed 3 bases at V and 4 bases at J, leaving 10 bases unmatched. The CDR3 covers 16 residues.

This clone was seen a handful of times. Here the CDR3 DNA reads TGTGCCAGCAGCCAGCCAAGACATTTTCGGGGCTACACCTTC. It is translated as CASSQPRHFRGYTF. The V call is TRBV9, the J call TRBJ1-2, with unresolved D. Trimming removed 4 bases from V and 8 bases from J, with 18 bases in between. Germline V gives CDR1 SGDLS, CDR2 YYNGEE. The length of the CDR3 is 14 residues. The whole variable domain, filled in from reference TRBV9 and TRBJ1-2, reads DSGVTQTPKHLITATGQRVTLRCSPRSGDLSVYWYQQSLDQGLQFLIQYYNGEERAKGNILERFSAQQFPDLHSELNLSSLELGDSALYFCASSQPRHFRGYTFGSGTRLTVV.

This chain connects TRBV5-1 to TRBJ2-6; 8 bases agree with TRBD1. J gave up 0 bases and V 4 bases, and 6 bases lay outside the gene matches. The CDR3 is 17 residues long. The V gene's germline CDR1 is SGHRS and CDR2 YFSETQ. CDR3 protein: CASSLQGVRSGANVLTF. The CDR3 DNA sequence: TGCGCCAGCAGCCTACAGGGGGTCCGCTCTGGGGCCAACGTCCTGACTTTC.

The genes are TRBV12-5 and TRBJ1-1; 8 positions agree with TRBD1. V lost 2 bases, J lost 1 base, and 3 bases stayed unmatched. This CDR3 has 15 residues. CDR1 and CDR2 from the germline V gene are LGHNT and FRNRAP. This CDR3 reads CASGLTGTGNTEAFF. DNA for the CDR3: TGTGCTAGTGGTTTGACCGGGACAGGGAACACTGAAGCTTTCTTT.

This clone was recorded a few times. The chain joins TRBV6-5 to TRBJ2-1; D is perhaps TRBD2 (6 bases). Trimming removed 2 bases at V and 2 bases at J, with 13 bases between. CDR1 MNHEY and CDR2 SVGAGI come from the germline V gene. The CDR3 totals 16 residues. The CDR3 region is CASSYGGWGTYNEQFF. The DNA for the CDR3 is TGTGCCAGCAGTTACGGGGGGTGGGGAACCTACAATGAGCAGTTCTTC.

The gene calls are TRBV28 and TRBJ2-1; TRBD2 matches at 15 bases. Germline trimming cut 2 bases from V and 1 base from J; bases unmatched to any gene: 3. CDR3 length: 18 amino acids. The germline gives CDR1 MDHEN, CDR2 SYDVKM. DNA for the CDR3: TGTGCCAGCAGTTTAGCGGGACTAGCGGGAGGTTCCTACAATGAGCAGTTCTTC. Translation: CASSLAGLAGGSYNEQFF. Combining the CDR3 with reference TRBV28 and TRBJ2-1 gives the whole variable domain DVKVTQSSRYLVKRTGEKVFLECVQDMDHENMFWYRQDPGLGLRLIYFSYDVKMKEKGDIPEGYSVSREKKERFSLILESASTNQTSMYLCASSLAGLAGGSYNEQFFGPGTRLTVL.

This clone was seen just once. This sequence joins TRBV5-4 and TRBJ1-2, with unresolved D. From germline, CDR1 is SGHNT and CDR2 YYREEE (reference sequence). Trimming removed 0 bases from V and 2 bases from J, with 11 bases in between. The CDR3 is 15 residues long. CDR3 in DNA: TGTGCCAGCAGCTTGGGGGCAGGCGGGAACTATGGCTACACCTTC. It codes for CASSLGAGGNYGYTF.

The chain recombines TRBV28 with TRBJ2-5, with 8 bases lining up with TRBD1. V shed 5 bases and J 4 bases; nucleotides not matched to a gene: 6. This CDR3 has 14 amino acids. CDR1 MDHEN and CDR2 SYDVKM come from the germline V gene. The CDR3 loop reads CASSNSGGRETQYF. CDR3 DNA: TGTGCCAGCAGTAACTCAGGGGGCCGAGAGACCCAGTACTTC.

The gene calls are TRBV5-1 and TRBJ2-7, with 8 bases identical to TRBD1. V lost 0 bases, J lost 3 bases, and 2 bases stayed unmatched. Germline lookup yields CDR1 SGHRS and CDR2 YFSETQ. This CDR3 is built from 14 residues. The DNA for the CDR3 is TGCGCCAGCAGCTTGGGAGGACAGGGCTACGAGCAGTACTTC. Encoded protein: CASSLGGQGYEQYF. Full variable domain (remainder filled in from reference TRBV5-1 and TRBJ2-7): KAGVTQTPRYLIKTRGQQVTLSCSPISGHRSVSWYQQTPGQGLQFLFEYFSETQRNKGNFPGRFSGRQFSNSRSEMNVSTLELGDSALYLCASSLGGQGYEQYFGPGTRLTVT.

The chain joins TRBV18 to TRBJ2-1; 12 bases map to TRBD2. The CDR3 is 15 residues long. Germline-derived CDR1 and CDR2 are KGHSH and LQKENI. The ends lost 4 bases at V and 5 bases at J; junction bases unmatched: 3. The CDR3 DNA follows: TGTGCCAGCTCACAACTAGCGGGGGGAAACAATGAGCAGTTCTTC. As protein: CASSQLAGGNNEQFF.

The V call is TRBV2, the J call TRBJ1-5; D might be TRBD1 (5 bases). V dropped 6 bases and J dropped 2 bases, with 11 bases sitting between them. Germline V lookup: CDR1 SNHLY, CDR2 FYNNEI. The CDR3 extends over 14 amino acids. The CDR3 nucleotides are TGTGCCAGCAGGGACCGCAGGGGCAATCAGCCCCAGCATTTT. Its translation: CASRDRRGNQPQHF.

The chain joins TRBV29-1 to TRBJ2-2; the D gene is possibly TRBD2 (6 bases). The CDR3 totals 15 residues. Germline V gives CDR1 SQVTM, CDR2 ANQGSEA. V lost 4 bases, J lost 0 bases, and 12 bases lay in between. The CDR3 region has the DNA TGCAGCGTTGTTGTCGGGAGTACGAACACCGGGGAGCTGTTTTTT. Translating it yields CSVVVGSTNTGELFF.

This clone was detected many times. The chain carries TRBV5-1 and TRBJ1-2; 10 nucleotides line up with TRBD1. Germline loops: CDR1 SGHRS, CDR2 YFSETQ. The CDR3 loop spans 14 amino acids. J gave up 8 bases and V 4 bases, and 8 bases lay outside the gene matches. Here the CDR3 reads CASSDRQGARGYTF. DNA for the CDR3: TGCGCCAGCAGCGACCGACAGGGGGCGCGGGGCTACACCTTC.

The rearrangement joins TRBV7-2 to TRBJ1-2, with D possibly TRBD1 on 5 matching bases. The V gene lost 0 bases and the J gene lost 2 bases, with 13 bases spanning the gap. CDR1 SGHTA and CDR2 FQGNSA come from the germline V gene. This CDR3 comprises 16 residues. The chain's CDR3 is CASSLAIGAGNYGYTF. The CDR3 nucleotides read TGTGCCAGCAGCTTAGCCATAGGGGCAGGGAACTATGGCTACACCTTC.

The chain couples TRBV7-8 to TRBJ2-5, with D possibly being TRBD2 (7 bases). V was clipped by 1 base and J by 0 bases, with 18 bases between them. The CDR3 runs to 18 residues. Germline-derived CDR1 and CDR2 are SGHVS and FQNEAQ. CDR3 loop: CASSLGDISGYYQETQYF. CDR3 bases: TGTGCCAGCAGCTTAGGGGACATTAGCGGGTATTACCAAGAGACCCAGTACTTC.

The chain is built from TRBV12-3 or TRBV12-4 and TRBJ2-1; 7 nucleotides match TRBD1. V lost 7 bases to trimming and J lost 8 bases; unmatched junction nucleotides: 5. This CDR3 has 12 residues. In DNA, the CDR3 is TGTGCCAGCATCCACAGGGGAGATGAGCAGTTCTTC. Protein: CASIHRGDEQFF.

The chain carries TRBV5-4 and TRBJ1-2; 9 nucleotides match TRBD1. The CDR3 loop spans 15 amino acids. Germline trimming cut 4 bases from V and 4 bases from J; bases unmatched to any gene: 8. CDR1 SGHNT and CDR2 YYREEE come from the germline V gene (reference sequence). For the CDR3, the DNA is TGTGCCAGCAGCGCCGGGACAGGGCTTTTCTATGGCTACACCTTC. Residues: CASSAGTGLFYGYTF.

This clone has just a few counts. This chain connects TRBV15 to TRBJ1-1; no firm D call. CDR3 length: 13 amino acids. Germline CDR1 and CDR2: LNHNV and YYDKDF (reference sequence). The V gene lost 2 bases and the J gene lost 1 base, with 5 bases spanning the gap. Written as DNA, the CDR3 is TGTGCCACCAGCAGAAGGCAGAACACTGAAGCTTTCTTT. Its protein product is CATSRRQNTEAFF.

The chain carries TRBV13 and TRBJ1-1, with 8 bases fitting TRBD1. CDR3 length: 14 amino acids. Unmatched junction bases numbered 5, after V lost 5 bases and J lost 3 bases. The germline V gene has CDR1 PRHDT and CDR2 FYEKMQ (reference sequence). CDR3: CASSPYRGDTEAFF. The CDR3 DNA is TGTGCCAGCAGCCCTTACAGGGGGGACACTGAAGCTTTCTTT.

The CDR3 loop reads CASSLVVGGEQFF. The CDR3 DNA reads as TGTGCCAGCAGCTTAGTTGTAGGGGGCGAGCAGTTCTTC. V and J are TRBV11-3 and TRBJ2-1; 7 bases line up with TRBD1. Germline lookup yields CDR1 SGHNT and CDR2 YENEEA. Trimming removed 1 base from V and 10 bases from J; junction bases left unmatched: 4. The CDR3 contains 13 residues.

The J gene is TRBJ2-3, the V gene TRBV7-2, with no clear D. Germline V gene sequence: CDR1 SGHTA, CDR2 FQGNSA. The V end lost 1 base, the J end lost 5 bases, and 7 bases lay between the germline ends. This CDR3 region has 13 residues. CDR3 bases: TGTGCCAGCAGCTTAGGGTTGGGAGATACGCAGTATTTT. Its translation is CASSLGLGDTQYF.